Listed below are T cell receptor beta chains from one sample, sequenced in a study of shared clonotypes between healthy human individuals. Using immunoSEQ multiplex PCR, the repertoire was profiled, and TCRdb retains in-frame clones only, with some absent. Seen here are some 2,000,000 clones, 85% to 95% observed once, and the top ten hold 0.1% to 0.15%. The sequencing sample was made of naive CD4+ T cells sorted from blood. Receptor source: a man aged 18 to 29 in good health. The CDR3 runs from the conserved cysteine through the conserved F or W. D genes are given only for firm matches. Clone size, where shown, is once, few, many, or a class for clones that have expanded.

>TRBV10-3|TRBJ2-1|TRBD1|.
TGTGCCATCAGGAAGGACAGGGGGCGAGTCAATGAGCAGTTCTTC
CAIRKDRGRVNEQFF
>TRBV19|TRBJ2-7|.|.
TGTGCCAGTAGTGGTACAGGTCACACCGAGCAGTACTTC
CASSGTGHTEQYF
>TRBV5-1|TRBJ2-3|TRBD2|.
TGCGCCAGCCGGACTAGCGGGAACGCAGATACGCAGTATTTT
CASRTSGNADTQYF
>TRBV19|TRBJ2-6|.|.
TGTGCCAGTAGTATCCAGGCTGGGGCCAACGTCCTGACTTTC
CASSIQAGANVLTF
>TRBV5-1|TRBJ1-2|TRBD1|.
TGCGCCAGCAGCCCCGGGACAGGGGGTGGCTACACCTTC
CASSPGTGGGYTF
>TRBV30|TRBJ2-2|TRBD2|.
TGTGCCTGGACCCTGCTAGCGGTGAACACCGGGGAGCTGTTTTTT
CAWTLLAVNTGELFF
>TRBV25-1|TRBJ1-2|.|.
TGTGCCAGCAGTGAGGATGGCGGGCAGAACTATGGCTACACCTTC
CASSEDGGQNYGYTF
>TRBV11-2|TRBJ2-1|.|.
TGTGCCAGCAGTTCCCTGATAGCGGATAGCTCCTACAATGAGCAGTTCTTC
CASSSLIADSSYNEQFF
>TRBV10-3|TRBJ2-7|.|.
TGTGCCATCAGTGACCGGACAGATTCGGACGAGCAGTACTTC
CAISDRTDSDEQYF
>TRBV7-2|TRBJ2-1|.|.
TGTGCCAGCAGCTTACAGACGACAGGTGGTAGCTCTGAGCAGTTCTTC
CASSLQTTGGSSEQFF
>TRBV5-1|TRBJ2-7|TRBD2|once
TGCGCCAGCGCGTTCGGACTAGTTGATTACGAGCAGTACTTC
CASAFGLVDYEQYF
>TRBV6-5|TRBJ2-6|TRBD1|.
TGTGCCAGCAGACGGACAGGGAGTGGGGCCAACGTCCTGACTTTC
CASRRTGSGANVLTF
>TRBV9|TRBJ2-5|.|.
TGTGCCAGCTCCCCGGGTCAAGAGACCCAGTACTTC
CASSPGQETQYF
>TRBV18|TRBJ2-1|TRBD1|.
TGTGCCAGCTCGGGACAGCTATACAATGAGCAGTTCTTC
CASSGQLYNEQFF
>TRBV10-3|TRBJ1-1|.|.
TGTGCCATCAGTGCCAATGCCGGGAACACTGAAGCTTTCTTT
CAISANAGNTEAFF
>TRBV5-6|TRBJ2-5|.|.
TGTGCCAGCAGCTTGGACGGCGGGACCGGCCCACAAGAGACCCAGTACTTC
CASSLDGGTGPQETQYF
>TRBV10-3|TRBJ2-7|TRBD1|few
TGTGCCATCAGTGGCACTGGGACAGGGCATGAGCAGTACTTC
CAISGTGTGHEQYF
>TRBV5-6|TRBJ1-2|.|once
TGTGCCAGCACCGATTTCTCCCGACAGCGCATGGGCTACACCTTC
CASTDFSRQRMGYTF
>TRBV10-1|TRBJ1-2|.|.
TGCGCCAGCAGTGAGTCGAGGATGGGTGGCTACACCTTC
CASSESRMGGYTF
>TRBV11-2|TRBJ1-6|TRBD1|.
TGTGCCAGCAGCTTAGGGGACAGTTCTAATTCACCCCTCCACTTT
CASSLGDSSNSPLHF
>TRBV5-6|TRBJ2-3|.|.
TGTGCCAGCAGCTGGGGAGACGGAGATACGCAGTATTTT
CASSWGDGDTQYF
>TRBV28|TRBJ1-1|.|.
TGTGCCAGCAGTTTAATTTTGGACACCCGCGCAGCTTTCTTT
CASSLILDTRAAFF
>TRBV5-4|TRBJ1-1|TRBD1|.
TGTGCCAGCAGCTTGGACCGGGACAGACCTGAAGCTTTCTTT
CASSLDRDRPEAFF
>TRBV7-9|TRBJ2-3|TRBD2|.
TGTGCCAGCAGCTTAAAACTAGCGGGACGCACAGATACGCAGTATTTT
CASSLKLAGRTDTQYF
>TRBV7-8|TRBJ2-7|.|.
TGTGCCAGCAGCGTCGTGATGGGGGAGCAGTACTTC
CASSVVMGEQYF
>TRBV9|TRBJ2-1|TRBD2|.
TGTGCCAGCAGCGCCCTGGTCGGGGGGGCCTACAATGAGCAGTTCTTC
CASSALVGGAYNEQFF
>TRBV19|TRBJ1-2|.|.
TGTGCCAGTAACTCTAGAACAGGGATTTCTTATGGCTACACCTTC
CASNSRTGISYGYTF
>TRBV5-1|TRBJ2-1|.|once
TGCGCCAGCAGCTTGGCCAATTACAATGAGCAGTTCTTC
CASSLANYNEQFF
>TRBV30|TRBJ1-2|TRBD1|.
TGTGCCTGGAGGGAGGACAGGGACTATGGCTACACCTTC
CAWREDRDYGYTF
>TRBV4-1|TRBJ2-5|TRBD1|.
TGCGCCAGCAGCCAAGATGACAGGGGGCTCGAGACCCAGTACTTC
CASSQDDRGLETQYF
>TRBV6-5|TRBJ1-2|.|.
TGTGCCACCCGTGCTAACTATGGCTACACCTTC
CATRANYGYTF
>TRBV30|TRBJ1-6|.|once
TGTGCCTGGGGAAGACGACAGATGGATTCACCCCTCCACTTT
CAWGRRQMDSPLHF
>TRBV30|TRBJ1-2|.|.
TGTGCCTGGACTCGTCTGCAGGGGTTCCACTATGGCTACACCTTC
CAWTRLQGFHYGYTF
>TRBV6-1|TRBJ1-2|.|.
TGTGCCAGCAGATCGATGGTCGGCTACACCTTC
CASRSMVGYTF
>TRBV11-2|TRBJ2-7|.|.
TGTGCCAGCAGCTTATTACTAGGGCGGAGCTCCTACGAGCAGTACTTC
CASSLLLGRSSYEQYF
>TRBV11-2|TRBJ2-7|TRBD2|.
TGTGCCAGCAGCTACACGGGGGAGGGCACCTACGAGCAGTACTTC
CASSYTGEGTYEQYF
>TRBV6-5|TRBJ2-5|.|once
TGTGCCAGCAGTTACCTAAAGGCGAGGGTGGAGACCCAGTACTTC
CASSYLKARVETQYF
>TRBV30|TRBJ2-7|.|.
TGTGCCTGGGAGAGAGCCTACGAGCAGTACTTC
CAWERAYEQYF
>TRBV19|TRBJ2-5|.|.
TGTGCCAGTAGACCCCCAAAGGTACGTAGAGAGACCCAGTACTTC
CASRPPKVRRETQYF
>TRBV10-3|TRBJ2-5|.|once
TGTGCCATCAGTGACCCCCAAGAGACCCAGTACTTC
CAISDPQETQYF
>TRBV6-6|TRBJ1-4|.|once
TGTGCCAGCAGTTCCGGACGGTATAATGAAAAACTGTTTTTT
CASSSGRYNEKLFF
>TRBV7-8|TRBJ1-2|TRBD1|.
TGTGCCAGCAGCAACCGGGACAGGGGACACTATGGCTACACCTTC
CASSNRDRGHYGYTF
>TRBV6-5|TRBJ1-2|.|.
TGTGCCAGCACCCAGGGATACGGCTACACCTTC
CASTQGYGYTF
>TRBV10-3|TRBJ2-7|.|.
TGTGCCATCAGTTTGGTTCAGGGTTCCCCCCCGGGGGAGCAGTACTTC
CAISLVQGSPPGEQYF
>TRBV10-3|TRBJ1-5|.|.
TGTGCCATCAGTGTAGGGCAGGGAATAAGTTCTAATCAGCCCCAGCATTTT
CAISVGQGISSNQPQHF
>TRBV30|TRBJ2-6|TRBD1|.
TGTGCCTGGATTCCCATTCCGGGACAGGGATTGACTGGGGCCAACGTCCTGACTTTC
CAWIPIPGQGLTGANVLTF
>TRBV10-3|TRBJ2-2|TRBD2|.
TGTGCCATCAGTGGGACTAGCGGGAAAGGGGAGCTGTTTTTT
CAISGTSGKGELFF
>TRBV18|TRBJ1-2|.|.
TGTGCCAGCTCAATGGAGTCGGAATTCGGCTACACCTTC
CASSMESEFGYTF
>TRBV18|TRBJ2-1|TRBD2|.
TGTGCCAGCTCACCTCTACTAGCGGGGGGTACCAATGAGCAGTTCTTC
CASSPLLAGGTNEQFF
>TRBV28|TRBJ2-7|.|.
TGTGCCAGCAGCACACCTACTAGTGCCAACGAGCAGTACTTC
CASSTPTSANEQYF
>TRBV6-5|TRBJ2-7|TRBD1|.
TGTGCCAGCAGGGGACAGGGGGCTTACGAGCAGTACTTC
CASRGQGAYEQYF
>TRBV7-9|TRBJ2-2|TRBD1|.
TGTGCCATCCGAACATTGAGGGGGCGCGCCGGGGAGCTGTTTTTT
CAIRTLRGRAGELFF
>TRBV9|TRBJ1-1|TRBD1|.
TGTGCCAGCAGCATTAGGGCGGGGACAGGGGGCACTGAAGCTTTCTTT
CASSIRAGTGGTEAFF